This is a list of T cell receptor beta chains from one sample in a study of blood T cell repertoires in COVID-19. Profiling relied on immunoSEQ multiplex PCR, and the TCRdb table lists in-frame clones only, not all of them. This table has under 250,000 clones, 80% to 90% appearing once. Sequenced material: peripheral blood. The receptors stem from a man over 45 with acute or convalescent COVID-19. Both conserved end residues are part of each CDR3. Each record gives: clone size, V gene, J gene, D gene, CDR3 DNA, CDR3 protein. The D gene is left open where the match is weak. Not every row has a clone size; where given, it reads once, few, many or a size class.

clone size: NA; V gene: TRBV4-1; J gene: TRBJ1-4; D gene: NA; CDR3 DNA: TGCGCCAGCAGCCCTCGGGGGTGGGGTGAAAAACTGTTTTTT; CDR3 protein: CASSPRGWGEKLFF
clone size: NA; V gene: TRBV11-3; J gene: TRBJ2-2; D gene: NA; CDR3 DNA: TGTGCCAGCAGCAAGAGAGCTAGTACCGGGGAGCTGTTTTTT; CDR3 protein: CASSKRASTGELFF
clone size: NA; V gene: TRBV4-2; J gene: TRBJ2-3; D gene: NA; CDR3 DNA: TGTGCCAGCAGCCAAGCACATGATACGCAGTATTTT; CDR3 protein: CASSQAHDTQYF
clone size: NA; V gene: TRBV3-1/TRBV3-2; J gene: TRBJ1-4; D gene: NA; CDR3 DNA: TGTGCCAGCAGCCAAGCCTCAGGGGCGACTAATGAAAAACTGTTTTTT; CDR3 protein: CASSQASGATNEKLFF
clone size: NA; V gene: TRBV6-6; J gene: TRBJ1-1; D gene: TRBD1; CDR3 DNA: TGTGCCAGCAGCACCCCAGGACAGGGTAAAAACACTGAAGCTTTCTTT; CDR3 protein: CASSTPGQGKNTEAFF
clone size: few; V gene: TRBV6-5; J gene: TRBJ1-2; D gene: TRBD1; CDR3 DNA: TGTGCCAGCAGTTTATCAGGGGGAAACTATGGCTACACCTTC; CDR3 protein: CASSLSGGNYGYTF
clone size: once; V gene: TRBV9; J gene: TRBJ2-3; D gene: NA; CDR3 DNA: TGTGCCAGCAGCGTAGGGTCGGGAGAGAGGACAGATACGCAGTATTTT; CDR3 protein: CASSVGSGERTDTQYF
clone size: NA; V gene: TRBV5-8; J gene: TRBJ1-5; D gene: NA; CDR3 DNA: TGTGCCAGCAGCCCCGACGGGGGGCAGCCCCAGCATTTT; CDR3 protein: CASSPDGGQPQHF
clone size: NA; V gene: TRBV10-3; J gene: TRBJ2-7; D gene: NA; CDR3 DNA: TGTGCCATCAGGGCAGGGTCTAGCTCCTACGAGCAGTACTTC; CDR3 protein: CAIRAGSSSYEQYF
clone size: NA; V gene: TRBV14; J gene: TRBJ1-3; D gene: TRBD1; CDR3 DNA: TGTGCCAGCAGCCAAGACCGCAGGGGGTGGTCTGGAAACACCATATATTTT; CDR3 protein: CASSQDRRGWSGNTIYF
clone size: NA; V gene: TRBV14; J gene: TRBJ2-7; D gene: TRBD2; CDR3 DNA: TGTGCCAGCAGCTGGGGAGGGAGGAGTTACGAGCAGTACTTC; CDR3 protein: CASSWGGRSYEQYF
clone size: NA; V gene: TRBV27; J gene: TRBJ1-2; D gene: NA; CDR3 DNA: TGTGCCAGCAGAACAGCTGACAAGGAACGATACTACACCTTC; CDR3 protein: CASRTADKERYYTF
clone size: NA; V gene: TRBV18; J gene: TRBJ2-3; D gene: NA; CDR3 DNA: TGTGCCAGCTCACCATCTACTATTGTAGATACGCAGTATTTT; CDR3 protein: CASSPSTIVDTQYF
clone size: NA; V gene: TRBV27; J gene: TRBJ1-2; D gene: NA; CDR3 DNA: TGTGCCAGCAGTTTATCGTTCTTGGGGCCCCATGGCTACACCTTC; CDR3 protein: CASSLSFLGPHGYTF
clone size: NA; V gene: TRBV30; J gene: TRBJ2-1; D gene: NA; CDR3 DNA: TGTGCCTGGGTCCAGGGTCACCCCGGCGCTGAGCAGTTCTTC; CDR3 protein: CAWVQGHPGAEQFF
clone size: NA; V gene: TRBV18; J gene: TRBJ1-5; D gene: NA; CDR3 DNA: TGTGCCAGCTCACCACTTGACAGTACAAATCAGCCCCAGCATTTT; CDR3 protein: CASSPLDSTNQPQHF
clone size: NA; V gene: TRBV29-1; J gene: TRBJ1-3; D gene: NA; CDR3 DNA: TGCAGCGTTCGGATGACGGGGTCAAACACCATATATTTT; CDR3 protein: CSVRMTGSNTIYF
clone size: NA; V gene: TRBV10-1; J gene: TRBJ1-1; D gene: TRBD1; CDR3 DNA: TGCGCCAGCAGTGAGTCGTCTCCGACAGGGTTTGAAAACACTGAAGCTTTCTTT; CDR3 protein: CASSESSPTGFENTEAFF
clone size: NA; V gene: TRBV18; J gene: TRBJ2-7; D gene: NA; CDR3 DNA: TGTGCCAGCTCACCACCGGCCGCCGACGAGCAGTACTTC; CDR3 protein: CASSPPAADEQYF
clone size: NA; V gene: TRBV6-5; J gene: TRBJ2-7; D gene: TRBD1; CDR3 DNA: TGTGCCAGCAGTTTTGAATCAGGGGGCTACGAGCAGTACTTC; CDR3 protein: CASSFESGGYEQYF
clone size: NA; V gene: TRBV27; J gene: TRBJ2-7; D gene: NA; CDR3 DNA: TGTGCCTCCCAAGGCCGGGAAGGAAGCAACGAGCAGTACTTC; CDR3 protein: CASQGREGSNEQYF
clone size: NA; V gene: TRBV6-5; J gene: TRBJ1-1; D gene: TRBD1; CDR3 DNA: TGTGCCAGCAGACTTGGACAGGGGTCCGAAGCTTTCTTT; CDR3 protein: CASRLGQGSEAFF
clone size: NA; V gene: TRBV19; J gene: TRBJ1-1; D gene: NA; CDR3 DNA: TGTGCCAGTATGAATCTCAGGGGAACTGGGAACACTGAAGCTTTCTTT; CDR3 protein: CASMNLRGTGNTEAFF
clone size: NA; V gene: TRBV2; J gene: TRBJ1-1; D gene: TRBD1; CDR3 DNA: TGTGCCAGCAGTTTACAGGGGTTGAACACTGAAGCTTTCTTT; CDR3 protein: CASSLQGLNTEAFF
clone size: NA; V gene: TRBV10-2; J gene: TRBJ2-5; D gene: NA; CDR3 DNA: TGCGCCAGCAGAAGACGAGGATCGGAGACCCAGTACTTC; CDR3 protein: CASRRRGSETQYF
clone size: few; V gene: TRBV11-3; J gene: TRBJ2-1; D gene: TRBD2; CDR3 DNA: TGTGCCAGCAGCTTTAGCGGGACGTCCTACAATGAGCAGTTCTTC; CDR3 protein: CASSFSGTSYNEQFF
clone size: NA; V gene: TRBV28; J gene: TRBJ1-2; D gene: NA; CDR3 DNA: TGTGCCAGCAGACCTGGGGGGGGAGACTATGGCTACACCTTC; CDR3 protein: CASRPGGGDYGYTF
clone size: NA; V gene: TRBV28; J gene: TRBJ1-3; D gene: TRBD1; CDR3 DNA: TGTGCCAGCAGTTTGGCCGGGACAGGGCCTGGAAACACCATATATTTT; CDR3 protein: CASSLAGTGPGNTIYF
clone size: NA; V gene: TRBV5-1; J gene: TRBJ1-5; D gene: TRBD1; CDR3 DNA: TGCGCCAGCAGCCTGGACAGGGGTGCTCAGCCCCAGCATTTT; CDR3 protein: CASSLDRGAQPQHF
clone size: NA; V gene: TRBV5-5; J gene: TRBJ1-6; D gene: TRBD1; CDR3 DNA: TGTGCCAGCAGCTTAGGGGGGACAGGGAGTTCACCCCTCCACTTT; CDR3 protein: CASSLGGTGSSPLHF
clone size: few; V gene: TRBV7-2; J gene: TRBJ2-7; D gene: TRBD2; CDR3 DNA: TGTGCCAGCAGCTTGACTAGCGGGTCCTACGAGCAGTACTTC; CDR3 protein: CASSLTSGSYEQYF
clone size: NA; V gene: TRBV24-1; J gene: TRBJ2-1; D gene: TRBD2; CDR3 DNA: TGTGCCACCAGAGACACTAGCGGGAGTTCAAATGAGCAGTTCTTC; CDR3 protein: CATRDTSGSSNEQFF
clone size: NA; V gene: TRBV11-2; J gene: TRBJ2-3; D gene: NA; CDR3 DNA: TGTGCCAGCAGCTTATACTGGAGGGGCACAGATACGCAGTATTTT; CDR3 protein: CASSLYWRGTDTQYF
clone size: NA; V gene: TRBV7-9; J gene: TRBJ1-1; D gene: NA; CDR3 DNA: TGTGCCAGCAGCCAACCACTCATGGCTGAAGCTTTCTTT; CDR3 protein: CASSQPLMAEAFF